The 16 T cell receptor beta chains in this list originate from one sample, sequenced in a study of PD-1 blockade in classical Hodgkin lymphoma. Libraries were prepared by immunoSEQ multiplex PCR; TCRdb keeps only in-frame clonotypes and omits some of them. The sample has some 16,000 clones, around 83% seen once. Time point here: newly diagnosed, previously untreated cHL patient sample. The authors purified CD4+ T cells from thawed PBMCs by magnetic negative selection. Sequencing was done on a sample of CD4+ T cells from blood. Every receptor here comes from a human donor with classical Hodgkin lymphoma.

The J gene is TRBJ2-1, the V gene TRBV2; 9 bases align to TRBD2. The length of the CDR3 is 19 residues. Unmatched junction bases numbered 17, after V lost 0 bases and J lost 8 bases. CDR1 SNHLY and CDR2 FYNNEI come from the germline V gene. The CDR3 region is CASSEARWRREGNHYEQFF. The CDR3 DNA reads TGTGCCAGCAGTGAAGCCCGGTGGAGGCGGGAGGGAAATCACTATGAGCAGTTCTTC.

The chain combines TRBV2 with TRBJ1-2; possibly TRBD1 for D (5 bases). The CDR3 has 14 residues. Germline-derived CDR1 and CDR2 are SNHLY and FYNNEI. The germline V and J ends were trimmed by 3 bases and 6 bases, with 14 bases remaining between them. The CDR3 nucleotides read TGTGCCAGCAGTGATTTAGGCAGGGTAAATGGCTACACCTTC. This translates into CASSDLGRVNGYTF.

Regarding this clone: At the DNA level, this CDR3 is encoded by other sequences in the same sample as well. The V and J genes are TRBV7-2 and TRBJ2-7; a weak D match, TRBD2 (6 bases). CDR1 is SGHTA, CDR2 FQGNSA, per germline. The V end was cut by 1 base, the J end by 0 bases, with 10 bases between. There are 15 residues in the CDR3. In DNA form, the CDR3 reads TGTGCCAGCAGCTTAGGAGCGGGCCACTCCTACGAGCAGTACTTC. It encodes CASSLGAGHSYEQYF.

The gene calls are TRBV7-2 and TRBJ1-1; 7 nucleotides align to TRBD1. The junction had 11 bases not matched to a gene; V was cut back by 0 bases and J by 1 base. The CDR3 length is 18 residues. In germline, CDR1 is SGHTA, CDR2 FQGNSA. As DNA, the CDR3 is TGTGCCAGCAGCTTAGCGGGTTTTTTGGGGACAGCGAACACTGAAGCTTTCTTT. It encodes CASSLAGFLGTANTEAFF.

The J gene is TRBJ2-5, the V gene TRBV19, with a weak D call TRBD2 (5 bases). CDR3 size: 15 residues. V gave up 9 bases and J gave up 1 base, with 18 bases separating them. Germline V gene data show CDR1 as LNHDA and CDR2 as SQIVND (reference sequence). Written as DNA, the CDR3 is TGTGCCAGCTCGGTTGAACGGGGATTCCAAGAGACCCAGTACTTC. Translated, it gives CASSVERGFQETQYF.

The gene calls are TRBV7-8 and TRBJ2-2; D may be TRBD2 (5 bases). Germline CDR1 reads SGHVS; CDR2 reads FQNEAQ. V gave up 6 bases and J gave up 1 base, with 15 bases separating them. The CDR3 sequence is 16 residues long. In nucleotides, the CDR3 is TGTGCCAGCAGGATTCAACCGGGATTGAACACCGGGGAGCTGTTTTTT. This encodes CASRIQPGLNTGELFF.

The V call is TRBV10-3, the J call TRBJ1-1, with TRBD1 matching 7 bases. CDR1 and CDR2 (germline): ENHRY, SYGVKD. With 10 bases clipped from V and 1 base from J, the junction kept 9 bases outside the gene matches. This CDR3 has 14 residues. The CDR3 sequence: CATQRTGENTEAFF. CDR3 sequence (DNA): TGTGCCACCCAAAGAACAGGGGAGAACACTGAAGCTTTCTTT.

The V gene is TRBV7-2, the J gene TRBJ2-7; tentatively, D is TRBD1 or TRBD2 (5 bases each). The CDR3 has 14 residues. The V end lost 2 bases, the J end lost 7 bases, and 15 bases lay between the germline ends. CDR1 and CDR2 from the germline V gene are SGHTA and FQGNSA. CDR3 nucleotide sequence: TGTGCCAGCAGCTTATACCGAGGGGTTGGGGAGCAGTACTTC. Translated, it gives CASSLYRGVGEQYF.

V is TRBV2 and J is TRBJ2-7; tentatively, D is TRBD1 (6 bases). Germline assignment: CDR1 SNHLY and CDR2 FYNNEI. The CDR3 spans 15 residues. V gave up 3 bases and J gave up 5 bases, with 17 bases separating them. CDR3 residues: CASSDGQGNYDEQYF. DNA for the CDR3: TGTGCCAGCAGTGATGGGCAGGGGAATTACGACGAGCAGTACTTC.

This clone showed up just a few times. The chain is built from TRBV7-6 and TRBJ1-1, with unresolved D. Germline CDR1 SGHVS, CDR2 FNYEAQ. The CDR3 has 13 amino acids. Trimming pared 1 base from V and 3 bases from J, leaving 6 bases between. The CDR3 loop is CASSLESYTEAFF. The DNA for the CDR3 is TGTGCCAGCAGCTTAGAATCATACACTGAAGCTTTCTTT. Drawing the rest from reference TRBV7-6 and TRBJ1-1, the complete variable domain is GAGVSQSPRYKVTKRGQDVALRCDPISGHVSLYWYRQALGQGPEFLTYFNYEAQQDKSGLPNDRFSAERPEGSISTLTIQRTEQRDSAMYRCASSLESYTEAFFGQGTRLTVV.

The V call is TRBV28, the J call TRBJ2-1; TRBD2 matches at 11 bases. V shed 2 bases and J 5 bases; nucleotides not matched to a gene: 8. Germline V gives CDR1 MDHEN, CDR2 SYDVKM. The CDR3 has 17 amino acids. This CDR3 is CASSLTSGSNTHNEQFF. CDR3 coding DNA: TGTGCCAGCAGTTTAACTAGCGGGAGTAATACCCACAATGAGCAGTTCTTC.

This clone was observed a single time. The V call is TRBV5-1, the J call TRBJ1-2; no definite D call. The CDR3 is made up of 14 amino acids. Germline CDR1 is SGHRS and CDR2 is YFSETQ. V was clipped by 0 bases and J by 4 bases, with 10 bases between them. CDR3 region: CASSLAGPLYGYTF. The CDR3 DNA reads TGCGCCAGCAGCTTGGCCGGCCCTCTCTATGGCTACACCTTC.

CDR3 coding DNA: TGCGCCAGCAGTGATGCCGGACCGCTGAGGACCCAGTACTTC. Amino acid sequence: CASSDAGPLRTQYF. The genes are TRBV10-1 and TRBJ2-5; D gene unclear. V lost 3 bases, J lost 7 bases, and 15 bases lay in between. The CDR3 extends over 14 amino acids. Germline V gene lookup returns CDR1 WNHNN and CDR2 SYGVQD (reference sequence).

V gene TRBV5-4 combines with J gene TRBJ1-1; a weak D match, TRBD1 (5 bases). CDR3 length equals 15 residues. V lost 3 bases, J lost 0 bases, and 12 bases lay in between. CDR1 and CDR2 (germline): SGHNT, YYREEE (reference sequence). The CDR3 DNA reads TGTGCCAGCAGCTCAGGGACGGACCTGAACACTGAAGCTTTCTTT. Translating gives CASSSGTDLNTEAFF.

This chain links TRBV7-2 with TRBJ2-5; D is perhaps TRBD1 or TRBD2 (5 bases each). This CDR3 contains 15 residues. Trimming took off 3 bases at V and 2 bases at J, with 13 bases between the two ends. CDR1 and CDR2 (germline): SGHTA, FQGNSA. CDR3 in DNA: TGTGCCAGCAGCTTCGGGACGTTGACTCAAGAGACCCAGTACTTC. Translated: CASSFGTLTQETQYF.

The chain couples TRBV27 to TRBJ2-1; unclear D gene. Deletions cut 8 bases from V and 7 bases from J, with 15 bases between. The CDR3 loop spans 13 amino acids. The germline V gene has CDR1 MNHEY and CDR2 SMNVEV (reference sequence). The CDR3 DNA sequence: TGTGCCAGCGTCCCCCCACATGGTAATGAGCAGTTCTTC. The encoded protein is CASVPPHGNEQFF.